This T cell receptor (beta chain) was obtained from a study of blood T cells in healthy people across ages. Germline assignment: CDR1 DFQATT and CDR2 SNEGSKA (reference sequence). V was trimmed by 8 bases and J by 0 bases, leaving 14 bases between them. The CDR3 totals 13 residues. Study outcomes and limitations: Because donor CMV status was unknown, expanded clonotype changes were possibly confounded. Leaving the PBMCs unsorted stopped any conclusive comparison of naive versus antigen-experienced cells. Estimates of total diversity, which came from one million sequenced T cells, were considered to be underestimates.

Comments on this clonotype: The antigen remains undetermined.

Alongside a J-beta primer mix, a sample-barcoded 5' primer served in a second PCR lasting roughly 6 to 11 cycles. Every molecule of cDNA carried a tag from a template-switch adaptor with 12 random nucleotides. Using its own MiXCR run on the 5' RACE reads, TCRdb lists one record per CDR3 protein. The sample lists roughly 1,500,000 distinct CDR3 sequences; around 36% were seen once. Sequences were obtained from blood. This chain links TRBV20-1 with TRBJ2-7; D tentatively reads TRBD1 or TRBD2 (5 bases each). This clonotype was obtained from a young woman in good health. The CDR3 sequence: CSTNRDVSYEQYF. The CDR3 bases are TGCAGTACTAACCGGGACGTCTCCTACGAGCAGTACTTC.